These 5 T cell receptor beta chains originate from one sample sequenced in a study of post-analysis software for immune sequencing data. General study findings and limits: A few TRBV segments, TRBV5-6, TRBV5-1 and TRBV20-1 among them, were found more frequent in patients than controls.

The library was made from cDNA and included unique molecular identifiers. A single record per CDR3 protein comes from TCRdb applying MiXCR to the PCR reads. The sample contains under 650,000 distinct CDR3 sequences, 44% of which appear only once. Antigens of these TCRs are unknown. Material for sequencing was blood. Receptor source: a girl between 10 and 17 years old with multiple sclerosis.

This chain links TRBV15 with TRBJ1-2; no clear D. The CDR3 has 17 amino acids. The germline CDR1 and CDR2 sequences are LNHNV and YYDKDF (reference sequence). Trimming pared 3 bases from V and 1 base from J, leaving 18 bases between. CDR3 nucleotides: TGTGCCACCAGCAGGACCCCCGGCAGGAGAAATAACTATGGCTACACCTTC. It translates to CATSRTPGRRNNYGYTF.

DNA for the CDR3: TGTGCCAGCAGCGCCCTCTCCACGGGACAGGGAGGGGAGGGCTACACCTTC. As protein: CASSALSTGQGGEGYTF. The V gene is TRBV12-3 or TRBV12-4, the J gene TRBJ1-2, with 9 bases that match TRBD1. J gave up 8 bases and V 6 bases, and 19 bases lay outside the gene matches. The CDR3 has 17 residues.

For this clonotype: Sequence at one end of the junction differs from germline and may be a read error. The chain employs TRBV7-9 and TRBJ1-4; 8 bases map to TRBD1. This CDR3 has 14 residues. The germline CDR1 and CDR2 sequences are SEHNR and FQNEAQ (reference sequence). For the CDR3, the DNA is TGTGCCAGCAGCGTCAGGGGGCGAAGTGAAAAACGGTTTTTT. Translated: CASSVRGRSEKRFF.

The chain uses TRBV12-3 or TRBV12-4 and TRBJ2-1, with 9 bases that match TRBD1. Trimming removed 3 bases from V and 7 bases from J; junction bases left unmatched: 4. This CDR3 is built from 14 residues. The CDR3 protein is CASSFTGTGNEQFF. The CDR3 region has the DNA TGTGCCAGCAGTTTTACCGGGACAGGGAATGAGCAGTTCTTC.

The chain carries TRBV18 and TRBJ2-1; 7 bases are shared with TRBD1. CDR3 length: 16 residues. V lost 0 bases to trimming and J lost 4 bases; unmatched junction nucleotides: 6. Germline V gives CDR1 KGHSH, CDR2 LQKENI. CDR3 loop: CASSPPGQGQYNEQFF. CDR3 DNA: TGTGCCAGCTCACCACCGGGGCAGGGACAGTACAATGAGCAGTTCTTC.